Each of the 4 T cell receptor beta chains below was sequenced from the same sample in a study of shared T cell receptors in the human thymus. Method: immunoSEQ multiplex PCR; TCRdb's copy keeps in-frame clones and lacks some. The data show 650,000 to 950,000 clones, with 75% to 90% seen just once and under 0.012% held by the top ten. These records were also assigned to another study, of human thymus T cells.

The source material was thymocytes. These receptors originate from a girl under three years old with a congenital heart defect.

The chain has TRBV15 and TRBJ1-3, with TRBD1 identical over 7 bases. Germline assignment: CDR1 LNHNV and CDR2 YYDKDF (reference sequence). The CDR3 runs to 18 residues. V was pared by 4 bases and J by 0 bases, with 12 bases of the junction left unmatched. CDR3 DNA sequence: TGTGCCACCAGCACCGGGACAGCAAAGACGAGCTCTGGAAACACCATATATTTT. Translating it yields CATSTGTAKTSSGNTIYF.

This clone occurred once. Written as DNA, the CDR3 is TGTGCCAGCAGCCGGGGACAGGGGGGCTACGAGCAGTACTTC. Residues: CASSRGQGGYEQYF. J is TRBJ2-7 and V is TRBV28, with 11 bases aligning to TRBD1. This CDR3 spans 14 amino acids. V shed 6 bases, J shed 3 bases, and the junction held 4 bases outside the gene matches. Germline values: CDR1 MDHEN, CDR2 SYDVKM.

J is TRBJ1-1 and V is TRBV2; no definite D call. Between the trimmed V and J ends, which lost 11 bases and 0 bases, there was a span of 19 bases. Germline values: CDR1 SNHLY, CDR2 FYNNEI. This CDR3 region has 15 residues. CDR3 sequence: CAEEHGETLNTEAFF. The CDR3 DNA follows: TGTGCCGAAGAGCATGGGGAGACCCTGAACACTGAAGCTTTCTTT.

J is TRBJ1-1 and V is TRBV4-1, with 11 nucleotides matching TRBD1. V dropped 3 bases and J dropped 5; count of bases not matched to a gene: 8. Germline CDR1 and CDR2: MGHRA and YSYEKL. CDR3 length: 16 amino acids. The DNA for the CDR3 is TGCGCCAGCAGCCACGGAAGGACAGGGGGCTCGACTGAAGCTTTCTTT. Translating gives CASSHGRTGGSTEAFF.